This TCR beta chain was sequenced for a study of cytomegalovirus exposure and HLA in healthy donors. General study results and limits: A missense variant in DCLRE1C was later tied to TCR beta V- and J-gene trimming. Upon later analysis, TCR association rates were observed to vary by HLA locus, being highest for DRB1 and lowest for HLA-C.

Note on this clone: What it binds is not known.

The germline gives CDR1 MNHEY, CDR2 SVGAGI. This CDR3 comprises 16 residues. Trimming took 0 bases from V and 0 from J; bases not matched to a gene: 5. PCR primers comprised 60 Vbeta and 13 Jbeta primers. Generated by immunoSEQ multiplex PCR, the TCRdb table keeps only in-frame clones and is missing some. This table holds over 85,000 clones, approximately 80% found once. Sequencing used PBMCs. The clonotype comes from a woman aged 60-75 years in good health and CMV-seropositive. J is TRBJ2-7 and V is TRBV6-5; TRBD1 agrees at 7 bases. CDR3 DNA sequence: TGTGCCAGCAGTTACTCTGTGGGACAGACCTCCTACGAGCAGTACTTC. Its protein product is CASSYSVGQTSYEQYF.